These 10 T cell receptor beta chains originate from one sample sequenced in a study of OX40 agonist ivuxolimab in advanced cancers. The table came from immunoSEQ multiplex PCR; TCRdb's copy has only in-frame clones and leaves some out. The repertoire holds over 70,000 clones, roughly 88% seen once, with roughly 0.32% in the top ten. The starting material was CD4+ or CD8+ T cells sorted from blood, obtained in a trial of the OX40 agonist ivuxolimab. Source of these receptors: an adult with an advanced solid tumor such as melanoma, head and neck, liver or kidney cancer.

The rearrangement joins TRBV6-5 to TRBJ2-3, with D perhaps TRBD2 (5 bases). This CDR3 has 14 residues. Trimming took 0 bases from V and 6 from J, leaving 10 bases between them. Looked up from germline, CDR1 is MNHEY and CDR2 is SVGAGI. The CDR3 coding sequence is TGTGCCAGCAGTTACTCGCTATCGGGGGATACGCAGTATTTT. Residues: CASSYSLSGDTQYF.

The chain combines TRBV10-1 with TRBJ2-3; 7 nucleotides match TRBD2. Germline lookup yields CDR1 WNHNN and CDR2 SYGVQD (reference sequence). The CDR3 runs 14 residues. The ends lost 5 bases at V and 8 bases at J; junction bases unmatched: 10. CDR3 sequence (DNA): TGCGCCAGCAGTTTAGCGGGCCCCGTCGCTACGCAGTATTTT. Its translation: CASSLAGPVATQYF.

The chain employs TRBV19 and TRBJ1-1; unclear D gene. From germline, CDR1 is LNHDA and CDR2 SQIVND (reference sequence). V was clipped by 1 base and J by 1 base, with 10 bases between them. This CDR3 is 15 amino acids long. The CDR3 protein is CASSIGGRTNTEAFF. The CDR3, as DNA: TGTGCCAGTAGTATAGGAGGCAGGACGAACACTGAAGCTTTCTTT.

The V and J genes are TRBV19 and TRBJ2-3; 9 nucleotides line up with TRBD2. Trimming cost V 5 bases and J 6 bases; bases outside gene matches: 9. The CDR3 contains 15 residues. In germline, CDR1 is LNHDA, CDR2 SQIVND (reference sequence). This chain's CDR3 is CASSLGLAYSDTQYF. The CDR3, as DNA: TGTGCCAGTAGTCTGGGACTAGCTTATTCGGATACGCAGTATTTT.

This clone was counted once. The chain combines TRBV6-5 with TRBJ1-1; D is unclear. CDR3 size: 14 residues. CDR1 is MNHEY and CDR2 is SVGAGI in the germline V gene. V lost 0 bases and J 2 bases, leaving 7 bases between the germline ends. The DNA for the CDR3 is TGTGCCAGCAGTTACTCGGTCAGAAACACTGAAGCTTTCTTT. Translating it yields CASSYSVRNTEAFF.

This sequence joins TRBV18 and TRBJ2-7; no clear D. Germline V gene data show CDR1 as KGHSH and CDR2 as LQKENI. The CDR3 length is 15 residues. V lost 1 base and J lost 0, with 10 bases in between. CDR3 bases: TGTGCCAGCTCACCACTACTAACCAGCTCCTACGAGCAGTACTTC. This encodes CASSPLLTSSYEQYF. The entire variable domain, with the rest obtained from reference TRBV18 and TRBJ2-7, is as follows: NAGVMQNPRHLVRRRGQEARLRCSPMKGHSHVYWYRQLPEEGLKFMVYLQKENIIDESGMPKERFSAEFPKEGPSILRIQQVVRGDSAAYFCASSPLLTSSYEQYFGPGTRLTVT.

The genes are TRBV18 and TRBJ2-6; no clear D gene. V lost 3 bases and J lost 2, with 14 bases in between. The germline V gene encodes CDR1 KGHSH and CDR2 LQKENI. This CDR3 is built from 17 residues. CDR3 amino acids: CASSPRNGRAGANVLTF. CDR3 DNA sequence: TGTGCCAGCTCACCGCGTAACGGAAGGGCTGGGGCCAACGTCCTGACTTTC.

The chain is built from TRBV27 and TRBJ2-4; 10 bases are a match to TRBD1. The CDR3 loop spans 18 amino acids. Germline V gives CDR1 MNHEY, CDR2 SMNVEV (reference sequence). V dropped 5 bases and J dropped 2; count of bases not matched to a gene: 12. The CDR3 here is CASSPLAGQGGTKNIQYF. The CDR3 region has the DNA TGTGCCAGCAGTCCGTTGGCCGGACAGGGGGGGACCAAAAACATTCAGTACTTC.

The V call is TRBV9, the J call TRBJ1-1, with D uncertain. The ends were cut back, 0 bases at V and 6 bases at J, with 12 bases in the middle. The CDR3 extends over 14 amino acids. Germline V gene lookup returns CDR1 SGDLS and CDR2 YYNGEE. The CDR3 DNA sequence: TGTGCCAGCAGCGTAGGTATAGGGATCGCTGAAGCTTTCTTT. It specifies CASSVGIGIAEAFF.

The CDR3 loop reads CASSPRDPGNNEQFF. The CDR3 DNA reads TGTGCCAGCAGCCCACGGGACCCGGGAAACAATGAGCAGTTCTTC. The rearrangement joins TRBV7-2 to TRBJ2-1; D tentatively reads TRBD1 or TRBD2 (5 bases each). Trimming pared 5 bases from V and 5 bases from J, leaving 16 bases between. CDR1 and CDR2 (germline): SGHTA, FQGNSA. The CDR3 extends over 15 amino acids. Supplemented by reference TRBV7-2 and TRBJ2-1, the full variable domain reads GAGVSQSPSNKVTEKGKDVELRCDPISGHTALYWYRQSLGQGLEFLIYFQGNSAPDKSGLPSDRFSAERTGGSVSTLTIQRTQQEDSAVYLCASSPRDPGNNEQFFGPGTRLTVL.